These T cell receptor beta chains were read from a single sample in a study of technical replicates of blood from several donors. Clones were sequenced by immunoSEQ multiplex PCR, and TCRdb holds only the in-frame ones, with some missing. The sample lists about 82,000 clones; just under 95% were seen once. What was sequenced was T cells isolated from PBMCs. These receptors all stem from a human donor in good health. Both conserved end residues are part of each CDR3. The D gene is left open where the match is weak.

D	V	J	CDR3	DNA
TRBD2	TRBV6-4	TRBJ2-6	CASSAGGTGANVLTF	TGTGCCAGCAGTGCCGGGGGGACTGGGGCCAACGTCCTGACTTTC
-	TRBV7-9	TRBJ2-3	CASSRLSGHTDTQYF	TGTGCCAGCAGCCGCCTCAGCGGGCACACAGATACGCAGTATTTT
-	TRBV7-6	TRBJ2-2	CASSFSASNTGELFF	TGTGCCAGCAGCTTTAGCGCCTCGAACACCGGGGAGCTGTTTTTT
-	TRBV2	TRBJ2-7	CASSEATYEQYF	TGTGCCAGCAGTGAAGCTACCTACGAGCAGTACTTC
TRBD2	TRBV13	TRBJ2-7	CASSELAGASYEQYF	TGTGCCAGCAGCGAACTAGCGGGAGCGTCCTACGAGCAGTACTTC
-	TRBV5-6	TRBJ2-7	CASSLDTGSSYEQYF	TGTGCCAGCAGCTTGGACACAGGAAGCTCCTACGAGCAGTACTTC
-	TRBV30	TRBJ2-4	CAWSTAGAKNIQYF	TGTGCCTGGAGTACAGCAGGAGCCAAAAACATTCAGTACTTC
-	TRBV18	TRBJ2-7	CASSQGYEQYF	TGTGCCAGCTCACAGGGGTACGAGCAGTACTTC
TRBD1	TRBV6-6	TRBJ1-3	CAVQGANGNTIYF	TGTGCCGTACAGGGGGCTAATGGAAACACCATATATTTT
-	TRBV9	TRBJ2-3	CASSVPTLTGDTQYF	TGTGCCAGCAGCGTACCGACCCTGACAGGAGATACGCAGTATTTT
TRBD2	TRBV27	TRBJ2-7	CASSNLGLAGAEQYF	TGTGCCAGCAGTAACCTGGGACTAGCGGGAGCCGAGCAGTACTTC
TRBD2	TRBV4-2	TRBJ2-1	CASSQRLAGGPKMNEQFF	TGTGCCAGCAGCCAGAGGCTAGCGGGAGGGCCGAAGATGAATGAGCAGTTCTTC
-	TRBV5-4	TRBJ2-1	CASSGLGVEQFF	TGTGCCAGCAGCGGCCTAGGAGTTGAGCAGTTCTTC
-	TRBV6-5	TRBJ1-1	CASSYCGEGTEAFF	TGTGCCAGCAGTTACTGCGGGGAAGGAACTGAAGCTTTCTTT
-	TRBV5-1	TRBJ2-6	CASSPQSSGANVLTF	TGCGCCAGCAGCCCCCAGTCCTCTGGGGCCAACGTCCTGACTTTC
TRBD2	TRBV29-1	TRBJ2-7	CSVGTSGSYEQYF	TGCAGCGTTGGAACTAGCGGGTCCTACGAGCAGTACTTC
-	TRBV7-8	TRBJ1-5	CASSRRRDSNQPQHF	TGTGCCAGCAGCCGTAGGCGGGATAGCAATCAGCCCCAGCATTTT
-	TRBV18	TRBJ2-3	CASSPGGVFTDTQYF	TGTGCCAGCTCACCGGGGGGAGTTTTTACAGATACGCAGTATTTT
-	TRBV19	TRBJ2-7	CASSIERFYEQYF	TGTGCCAGTAGTATAGAACGGTTCTACGAGCAGTACTTC
-	TRBV15	TRBJ1-1	CATSRGAGIDAFF	TGTGCCACCAGCAGAGGCGCGGGGATTGATGCTTTCTTT
-	TRBV4-1	TRBJ2-2	CASSQILSGPELFF	TGCGCCAGCAGCCAAATCCTTAGTGGTCCGGAGCTGTTTTTT
TRBD1	TRBV2	TRBJ2-4	CASIGTGGRENIQYF	TGTGCCAGCATAGGGACAGGGGGTAGGGAAAACATTCAGTACTTC
-	TRBV10-3	TRBJ2-5	CAISEEASGETQYF	TGTGCCATCAGTGAGGAAGCGTCCGGAGAGACCCAGTACTTC